This T cell receptor beta chain was documented in a study of cytomegalovirus exposure and HLA in healthy donors. Both 60 Vbeta primers and 13 Jbeta primers went into the PCR. Sequenced by immunoSEQ multiplex PCR; TCRdb stores in-frame clones only, minus some. The repertoire consists of 200,000 to 250,000 clones, with 75% to 85% occurring once and the leading ten covering around 3%. The CDR3 contains 11 residues. The sequence was obtained from a woman aged 40 to 50 in good health and CMV-seronegative. This chain connects TRBV21-1 to TRBJ1-2. TRBV21-1 is a pseudogene segment. What was sequenced was PBMCs. This CDR3 reads CASRNYYGYTF. The CDR3 bases are TGTGCCAGCAGAAATTATTATGGCTACACCTTC.